This T cell receptor (beta chain) was sequenced in a study of shared clonotypes between healthy human individuals. Study outcomes and limitations: Clonotypes shared by all four donors outscored non-shared clonotypes in generation probability. Donor scarcity curtailed the genetic and exposure-history diversity represented herein. Clonotype sharing among donors, it was expected, would be affected by sequencing depth.

As regards this clone: The antigen is unknown.

Looked up from germline, CDR1 is SEHNR and CDR2 is FQNEAQ (reference sequence). The junction had 5 bases not matched to a gene; V was cut back by 3 bases and J by 1 base. There are 16 residues in the CDR3. The data were produced by immunoSEQ multiplex PCR, yet TCRdb's version contains in-frame clones alone and is incomplete. Of just over 2,000,000 clones in the sample, 85% to 95% were seen once. The sample consisted of naive CD4+ T cells sorted from blood. Subset in this sample: CD45RA+ positively selected. The chain has TRBV7-9 and TRBJ2-1; 8 positions agree with TRBD1. The receptor was derived from a man between 18 and 35 years old in good health. The CDR3 coding sequence is TGTGCCAGCAGCTTGCAACAGGGGGTGTCCTACAATGAGCAGTTCTTC. It translates to CASSLQQGVSYNEQFF.